What follows describes a single TCR beta chain. This sample is drawn from a study of T cell changes during pregnancy in multiple sclerosis. Assay: immunoSEQ multiplex PCR; the TCRdb copy retains only in-frame clones and omits some. The sample has about 77,000 clones; more than 85% are singletons. Trimming cost V 5 bases and J 7 bases; bases outside gene matches: 13. The CDR3 runs 17 residues. In germline, CDR1 is SEHNR, CDR2 FQNEAQ (reference sequence). V and J are TRBV7-9 and TRBJ1-5, with 11 positions matching TRBD1. The source is a female donor in good health, enrolled as a control in a pregnancy study. Here the sequenced sample was peripheral blood, taken after pregnancy. CDR3 sequence reads: CASSPGGVGTGGQPQHF. The CDR3 DNA reads TGTGCCAGCAGCCCCGGTGGGGTCGGGACAGGGGGACAGCCCCAGCATTTT.